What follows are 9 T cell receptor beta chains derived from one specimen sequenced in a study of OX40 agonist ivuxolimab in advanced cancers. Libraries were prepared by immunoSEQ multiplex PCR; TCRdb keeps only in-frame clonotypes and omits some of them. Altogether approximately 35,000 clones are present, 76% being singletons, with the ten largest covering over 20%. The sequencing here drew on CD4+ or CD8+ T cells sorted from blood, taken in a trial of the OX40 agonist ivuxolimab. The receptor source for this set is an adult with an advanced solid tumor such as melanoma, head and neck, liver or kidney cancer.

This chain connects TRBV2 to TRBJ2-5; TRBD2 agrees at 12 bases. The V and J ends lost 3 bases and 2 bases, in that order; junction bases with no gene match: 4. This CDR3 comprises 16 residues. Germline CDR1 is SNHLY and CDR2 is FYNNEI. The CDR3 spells CASSEQGTSGQETQYF. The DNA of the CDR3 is TGTGCCAGCAGTGAGCAGGGGACTAGCGGGCAAGAGACCCAGTACTTC.

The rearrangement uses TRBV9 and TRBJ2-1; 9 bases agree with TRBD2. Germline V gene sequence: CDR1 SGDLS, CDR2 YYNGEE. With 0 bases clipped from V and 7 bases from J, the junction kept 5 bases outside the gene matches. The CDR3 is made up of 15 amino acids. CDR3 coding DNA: TGTGCCAGCAGCGTAGAGGCGGGGGGGCCGAATGAGCAGTTCTTC. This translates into CASSVEAGGPNEQFF.

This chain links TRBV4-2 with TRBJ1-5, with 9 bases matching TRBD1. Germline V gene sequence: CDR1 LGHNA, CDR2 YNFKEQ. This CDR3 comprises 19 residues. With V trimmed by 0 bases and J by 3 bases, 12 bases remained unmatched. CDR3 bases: TGTGCCAGCAGCCAAGAGGACGGAACAGGGGGCAAATACAATCAGCCCCAGCATTTT. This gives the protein CASSQEDGTGGKYNQPQHF.

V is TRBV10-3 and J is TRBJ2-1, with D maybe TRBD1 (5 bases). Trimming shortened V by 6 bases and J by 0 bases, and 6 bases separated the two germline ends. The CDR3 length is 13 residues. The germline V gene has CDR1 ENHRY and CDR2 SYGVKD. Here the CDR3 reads CAIRDSSYNEQFF. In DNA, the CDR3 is TGTGCCATCAGAGACAGCTCCTACAATGAGCAGTTCTTC.

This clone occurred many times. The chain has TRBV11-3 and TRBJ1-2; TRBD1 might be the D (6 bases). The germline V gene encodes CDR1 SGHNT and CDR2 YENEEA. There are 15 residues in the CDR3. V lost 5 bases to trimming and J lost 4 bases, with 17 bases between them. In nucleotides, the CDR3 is TGTGCCAGCAGCCCCTTTGGGCAGGGGACCTATGGCTACACCTTC. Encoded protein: CASSPFGQGTYGYTF.

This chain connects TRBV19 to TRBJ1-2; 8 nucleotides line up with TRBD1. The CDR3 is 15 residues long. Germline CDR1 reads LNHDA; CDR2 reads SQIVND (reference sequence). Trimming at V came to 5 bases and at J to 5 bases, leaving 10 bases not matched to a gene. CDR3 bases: TGTGCCAGTAGTCCGCAGGACAGGGCAGTGTATGGCTACACCTTC. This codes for CASSPQDRAVYGYTF.

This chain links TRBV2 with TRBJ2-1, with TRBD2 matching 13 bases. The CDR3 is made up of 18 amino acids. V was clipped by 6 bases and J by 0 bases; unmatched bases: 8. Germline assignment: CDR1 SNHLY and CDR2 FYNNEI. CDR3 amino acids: CASSLTSGGTSSYNEQFF. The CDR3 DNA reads TGTGCCAGCAGCTTGACTAGCGGGGGGACGAGCTCCTACAATGAGCAGTTCTTC.

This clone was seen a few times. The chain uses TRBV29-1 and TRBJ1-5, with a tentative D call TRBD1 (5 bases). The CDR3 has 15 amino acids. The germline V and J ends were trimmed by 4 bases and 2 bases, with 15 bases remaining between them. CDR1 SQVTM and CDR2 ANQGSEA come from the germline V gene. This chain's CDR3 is CSVGWSDKGNQPQHF. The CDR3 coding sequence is TGCAGCGTTGGGTGGTCGGACAAGGGCAATCAGCCCCAGCATTTT.

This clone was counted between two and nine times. The CDR3 loop is CASSQAGGQNYGYTF. CDR3 in DNA: TGTGCCAGCAGCCAAGCGGGGGGACAGAATTATGGCTACACCTTC. The chain combines TRBV4-2 with TRBJ1-2, with 7 nucleotides matching TRBD1. CDR1 and CDR2 from the germline V gene are LGHNA and YNFKEQ. After removal of 1 base from V and 5 bases from J, the junction contained 7 bases not matched to a gene. This CDR3 contains 15 residues.